This entry lists 21 T cell receptor beta chains sequenced from one sample in a study of blood T cell repertoires in COVID-19. Repertoires were generated with immunoSEQ multiplex PCR, while TCRdb's copy carries only in-frame clones and drops some. The sample gives 230,000 or so clones, 80% to 85% of which show up once; 20% is in the top ten. The sample was peripheral blood. All receptors derive from a man aged 30 to 39 with active or convalescent COVID-19.

This clone appeared once. The J gene is TRBJ2-5, the V gene TRBV9; TRBD2 matches 8 bases. The V and J ends lost 3 bases and 0 bases, in that order; junction bases with no gene match: 4. This CDR3 region has 15 residues. Germline CDR1 reads SGDLS; CDR2 reads YYNGEE. Here the CDR3 reads CASSELAVDQETQYF. CDR3 sequence (DNA): TGTGCCAGCAGCGAACTAGCGGTCGACCAAGAGACCCAGTACTTC. The full variable domain, rest sourced from reference TRBV9 and TRBJ2-5, is DSGVTQTPKHLITATGQRVTLRCSPRSGDLSVYWYQQSLDQGLQFLIQYYNGEERAKGNILERFSAQQFPDLHSELNLSSLELGDSALYFCASSELAVDQETQYFGPGTRLLVL.

The chain uses TRBV6-5 and TRBJ2-2, with 10 positions matching TRBD1. The CDR3 is 15 residues long. The J segment lost 6 bases and the V segment lost 5 bases, leaving 6 bases of the junction unmatched. The germline gives CDR1 MNHEY, CDR2 SVGAGI. The CDR3 here is CASSPRTGGPGELFF. In nucleotides, the CDR3 is TGTGCCAGCAGTCCACGGACAGGGGGACCCGGGGAGCTGTTTTTT.

V gene TRBV7-2 combines with J gene TRBJ2-1, with a possible D match to TRBD2 (6 bases). V gave up 2 bases and J gave up 7 bases, with 9 bases separating them. The CDR3 runs to 13 residues. Germline-derived CDR1 and CDR2 are SGHTA and FQGNSA. The CDR3 nucleotides read TGTGCCAGCAGCTTATACGGGGGAAATGAGCAGTTCTTC. This sequence encodes CASSLYGGNEQFF.

The genes are TRBV9 and TRBJ2-5; D uncertain. This CDR3 region has 17 residues. V lost 0 bases to trimming and J lost 7 bases, with 22 bases between them. Germline values: CDR1 SGDLS, CDR2 YYNGEE. CDR3 coding DNA: TGTGCCAGCAGCGTAGTTCTTATGCTGGCAGCCCTAGGGACCCAGTACTTC. Protein: CASSVVLMLAALGTQYF. Looking up the rest from reference TRBV9 and TRBJ2-5 gives the full variable domain: DSGVTQTPKHLITATGQRVTLRCSPRSGDLSVYWYQQSLDQGLQFLIQYYNGEERAKGNILERFSAQQFPDLHSELNLSSLELGDSALYFCASSVVLMLAALGTQYFGPGTRLLVL.

The gene calls are TRBV6-2 or TRBV6-3 and TRBJ2-7; D gene unclear. Germline-derived CDR1 and CDR2 are MNHEY and SVGEGT. V shed 3 bases and J shed 2 bases, with 8 bases lying between them. The CDR3 has 13 residues. For the CDR3, the DNA is TGTGCCAGCAGTTATTGGCAAGCCTACGAGCAGTACTTC. Translating it yields CASSYWQAYEQYF.

This chain uses TRBV7-8 with TRBJ2-3; 8 bases match TRBD2. J was trimmed by 2 bases and V by 3 bases; bases with no gene match: 4. The germline V gene encodes CDR1 SGHVS and CDR2 FQNEAQ. This CDR3 is 15 amino acids long. CDR3 coding DNA: TGTGCCAGCAGCTTGTGGGGACTAGACACAGATACGCAGTATTTT. This gives the protein CASSLWGLDTDTQYF.

This chain connects TRBV7-9 to TRBJ1-4; D is unclear. Trimming removed 5 bases from V and 5 bases from J, with 12 bases in between. The CDR3 spans 14 residues. Germline CDR1 is SEHNR and CDR2 is FQNEAQ (reference sequence). CDR3 amino acids: CASSGPAKNEKLFF. The CDR3 DNA sequence: TGTGCCAGCAGCGGGCCCGCTAAAAATGAAAAACTGTTTTTT. Filled out from reference TRBV7-9 and TRBJ1-4, the complete variable domain reads DTGVSQNPRHKITKRGQNVTFRCDPISEHNRLYWYRQTLGQGPEFLTYFQNEAQLEKSRLLSDRFSAERPKGSFSTLEIQRTEQGDSAMYLCASSGPAKNEKLFFGSGTQLSVL.

The chain recombines TRBV27 with TRBJ2-7; possibly TRBD2 for D (6 bases). Looked up from germline, CDR1 is MNHEY and CDR2 is SMNVEV (reference sequence). V gave up 3 bases and J gave up 7 bases, with 19 bases separating them. This CDR3 has 15 amino acids. The CDR3 nucleotides read TGTGCCAGCAGTTTTAAGGACTCGGAGGGCTGGGAGCAGTACTTC. Translation gives CASSFKDSEGWEQYF.

The chain links TRBV19 to TRBJ2-2, with 10 bases matching TRBD2. The CDR3 sequence is 15 residues long. Per germline, CDR1 LNHDA and CDR2 SQIVND (reference sequence). Germline trimming cut 6 bases from V and 6 bases from J; bases unmatched to any gene: 7. In nucleotides, the CDR3 is TGTGCCAGTAGGGGGAGCGGGAGGGCAGCCGGGGAGCTGTTTTTT. Its translation is CASRGSGRAAGELFF.

In this sample, this clone turned up once. V and J are TRBV7-9 and TRBJ2-7, with D perhaps TRBD1 (6 bases). The CDR3 loop spans 16 amino acids. V lost 4 bases and J lost 0, with 16 bases in between. Germline CDR1 is SEHNR and CDR2 is FQNEAQ (reference sequence). This CDR3 reads CASSSFRGTSSYEQYF. The DNA for the CDR3 is TGTGCCAGCAGCTCTTTTCGAGGGACAAGCTCCTACGAGCAGTACTTC.

The rearrangement uses TRBV3-1 (or the pseudogene TRBV3-2) and TRBJ2-1; a possible D gene is TRBD2 (5 bases). Germline V CDR1 and CDR2: LGHDT, YNNKEL (reference sequence). Trimming removed 1 base at V and 0 bases at J, with 7 bases between. There are 15 residues in the CDR3. The CDR3 DNA follows: TGTGCCAGCAGCCAAGGAGGGAGCTCCTACAATGAGCAGTTCTTC. It codes for CASSQGGSSYNEQFF.

Note on this clone: A read error may account for a junction end that differs from germline. CDR3 sequence (DNA): TGTGCCAGCAGCTTCCGAGGAGATATGCAGTATTTT. It specifies CASSFRGDMQYF. The V call is TRBV7-3, the J call TRBJ2-3; no clear D. The CDR3 totals 12 residues. Germline assignment: CDR1 SGHTA and CDR2 FQGTGA.

This rearrangement joins TRBV3-1 (or the pseudogene TRBV3-2) to TRBJ1-4; 8 nucleotides agree with TRBD1. The junction had 6 bases not matched to a gene; V was cut back by 2 bases and J by 10 bases. Germline CDR1 and CDR2: LGHDT and YNNKEL (reference sequence). The CDR3 contains 14 residues. Here the CDR3 reads CASSQQGALGKLFF. CDR3 coding DNA: TGTGCCAGCAGCCAACAGGGGGCATTGGGAAAACTGTTTTTT.

The sample holds a few counts of this clone. This chain joins TRBV9 and TRBJ1-1; possibly TRBD1 for D (6 bases). The CDR3 loop spans 15 amino acids. Germline values: CDR1 SGDLS, CDR2 YYNGEE. The V gene lost 2 bases and the J gene lost 0 bases, with 11 bases spanning the gap. The CDR3 is CASSVSTGLNTEAFF. The CDR3 coding sequence is TGTGCCAGCAGCGTTAGCACAGGGCTGAACACTGAAGCTTTCTTT.

The chain is built from TRBV20-1 and TRBJ1-4; D is unresolved. The germline V gene encodes CDR1 DFQATT and CDR2 SNEGSKA (reference sequence). V was shortened by 6 bases and J by 8 bases, with 10 bases between the two germline ends. The CDR3 contains 11 residues. The CDR3 protein is CSAFEREKLFF. In DNA form, the CDR3 reads TGCAGTGCCTTCGAGCGGGAAAAACTGTTTTTT.

V gene TRBV5-1 combines with J gene TRBJ2-7; D is perhaps TRBD2 (6 bases). This CDR3 has 16 amino acids. Germline values: CDR1 SGHRS, CDR2 YFSETQ. V lost 1 base and J lost 4, with 18 bases in between. The CDR3 protein is CASSLFSGSERYEQYF. In DNA form, the CDR3 reads TGCGCCAGCAGCTTGTTTTCCGGGAGCGAACGATACGAGCAGTACTTC.

V usage is TRBV2 and J usage is TRBJ2-7; 7 nucleotides agree with TRBD1. The V gene end was trimmed by 1 base and the J gene end by 9 bases; junction bases not matched to a gene: 9. Germline V lookup: CDR1 SNHLY, CDR2 FYNNEI. The CDR3 length is 14 residues. CDR3 sequence: CASSEGIQGSGQYF. For the CDR3, the DNA is TGTGCCAGCAGTGAAGGGATACAGGGGTCCGGGCAGTACTTC.

The chain carries TRBV14 and TRBJ1-6; 7 bases are a match to TRBD1. Per germline, CDR1 SGHDN and CDR2 FVKESK. The CDR3 spans 15 residues. Losses at the gene ends were 6 bases for V and 9 bases for J; bases not matched to a gene: 11. The CDR3 region has the DNA TGTGCCAGCAGGTCTTCCGGGACAGCAAGTTCACCCCTCCACTTT. Encoded protein: CASRSSGTASSPLHF.

This clone occurred a few times. The chain links TRBV1 to TRBJ2-7; the DNA was not used to check the table's D call, TRBD1. TRBV1 is reported as a pseudogene. The CDR3 length is 17 residues. The CDR3 protein is CTSSQPTTGPSPWEQYF. As DNA, the CDR3 is TGCACCAGCAGCCAACCTACAACAGGGCCTTCGCCGTGGGAGCAGTACTTC.

This rearrangement joins TRBV5-5 to TRBJ1-6; D perhaps matches TRBD1 (6 bases). The germline V and J ends were trimmed by 3 bases and 8 bases, with 15 bases remaining between them. The CDR3 has 15 amino acids. From germline, CDR1 is SGHKS and CDR2 YYEKEE (reference sequence). CDR3 sequence (DNA): TGTGCCAGCAGCTCCCGGGGGGGGCTGGATTCACCCCTCCACTTT. It yields the protein CASSSRGGLDSPLHF.

The table lists this clone with a count of one. The CDR3 here is CASIPQGSTDTQYF. The CDR3 region has the DNA TGTGCCAGCATCCCCCAGGGTAGCACAGATACGCAGTATTTT. The gene calls are TRBV27 and TRBJ2-3; perhaps TRBD1 as D (5 bases). Trimming cost V 7 bases and J 0 bases, with 11 bases left between them. The V gene's germline CDR1 is MNHEY and CDR2 SMNVEV (reference sequence). The CDR3 is made up of 14 amino acids.